These 29 T cell receptor beta chains share one sample of origin, sequenced in a study of breast tumors, draining lymph nodes, adjacent tissues. TCRdb redid the calling of the multiplex PCR reads with MiXCR, one entry per CDR3 protein. The sample consists of about 63,000 distinct CDR3 sequences, approximately 57% of them appearing once. Sequenced material: breast tumor tissue. These receptor sequences come from a female donor with breast cancer. Some clones in this sample may be carry-over from other donors' samples.

Concerning this clonotype itself: One end of the junction fails to match germline, which may point to a read error. The gene calls are TRBV7-7 and TRBJ2-5; TRBD2 matches at 11 bases. Germline V lookup: CDR1 SSHAT, CDR2 FNYEAQ (reference sequence). This CDR3 is built from 15 residues. The CDR3 DNA reads TGTGCTAGCAGCTCGACTAGCGGGAATGGTGAGACCCAGTACTTC. Its protein product is CASSSTSGNGETQYF.

This clonotype was detected ten times or more. J is TRBJ2-5 and V is TRBV30, with 11 positions matching TRBD2. J gave up 5 bases and V 1 base, and 6 bases lay outside the gene matches. CDR3 size: 15 residues. The germline V gene encodes CDR1 GTSNPN and CDR2 SVGIG (reference sequence). The CDR3 sequence: CAWSGSGGAGETQYF. The CDR3 DNA reads as TGTGCCTGGAGTGGTAGCGGGGGGGCTGGGGAGACCCAGTACTTC.

This clonotype was counted many times. The chain employs TRBV25-1 and TRBJ2-3, with TRBD1 matching 9 bases. Germline CDR1 reads MGHDK; CDR2 reads SYGVNS. J lost 0 bases, V lost 3 bases, and 16 bases had no gene match. The CDR3 contains 20 residues. The CDR3 here is CASSDEATGGEGVSTDTQYF. The DNA of the CDR3 is TGTGCCAGCAGTGACGAGGCAACAGGGGGCGAAGGAGTTAGCACAGATACGCAGTATTTT.

This clonotype was detected many times. V gene TRBV29-1 combines with J gene TRBJ2-6, with D hard to call. The V gene's germline CDR1 is SQVTM and CDR2 ANQGSEA. Trimming left V 4 bases short and J 0 bases short, with 4 bases between. This CDR3 has 13 amino acids. DNA for the CDR3: TGCAGCGTTGCGGTCTCTGGGGCCAACGTCCTGACTTTC. Translated: CSVAVSGANVLTF. Drawing the rest from reference TRBV29-1 and TRBJ2-6, the complete variable domain is SAVISQKPSRDICQRGTSLTIQCQVDSQVTMMFWYRQQPGQSLTLIATANQGSEATYESGFVIDKFPISRPNLTFSTLTVSNMSPEDSSIYLCSVAVSGANVLTFGAGSRLTVL.

A note on this clonotype: It is unclear where the CDR3 begins or ends on the DNA, so no DNA is shown, and the CDR3 is as TCRdb lists it. The chain links TRBV25-1 to TRBJ1-4. The CDR3 sequence runs 18 residues, both termini included. From germline, CDR1 is MGHDK and CDR2 SYGVNS. The CDR3 sequence is CASSDSGWRGYTFGKLFF.

The genes are TRBV9 and TRBJ2-7; D is perhaps TRBD1 (7 bases). CDR1 and CDR2 from the germline V gene are SGDLS and YYNGEE. Trimming pared 0 bases from V and 1 base from J, leaving 14 bases between. This CDR3 has 16 residues. The chain's CDR3 is CASSVAAAGQSYEQYF. In DNA, the CDR3 is TGTGCCAGCAGCGTAGCTGCCGCGGGACAGTCCTACGAGCAGTACTTC.

On this clonotype: Mismatch with germline at one junction end may stem from a read error. The chain combines TRBV20-1 with TRBJ2-1; a possible D gene is TRBD2 (6 bases). This CDR3 spans 13 amino acids. Germline CDR1 reads DFQATT; CDR2 reads SNEGSKA (reference sequence). As DNA, the CDR3 is TGCAGTGCTAGCCGTACTAGCTACAATGCGCAGTTCTTC. Its protein product is CSASRTSYNAQFF.

The CDR3: CASSPDRGKPQHF. The CDR3 DNA follows: TGTGCCAGCAGTCCGGACAGGGGAAAGCCCCAGCATTTT. The J gene is TRBJ1-5, the V gene TRBV12-3 or TRBV12-4, with 9 bases fitting TRBD1. Trimming removed 5 bases from V and 8 bases from J; junction bases left unmatched: 4. The CDR3 extends over 13 amino acids.

This chain connects TRBV20-1 to TRBJ2-7; D might be TRBD2 (5 bases). Germline lookup yields CDR1 DFQATT and CDR2 SNEGSKA (reference sequence). This CDR3 contains 13 residues. V dropped 1 base and J dropped 3 bases, with 10 bases sitting between them. This CDR3 is CSARVPSSYEQYF. The CDR3 coding sequence is TGCAGTGCTAGAGTTCCTAGCAGCTACGAGCAGTACTTC.

On this clonotype: Without the conserved terminal phenylalanine or tryptophan, this CDR3 likely stems from a read error. The DNA is left out, because the CDR3 cannot be placed on it with certainty; the CDR3 is given as TCRdb lists it. The chain is built from TRBV7-2 and TRBJ1-5; TRBD1, as called in the table, went unchecked against the DNA. Inclusive of both ends, the CDR3 amounts to 10 amino acids. Per germline, CDR1 SGHTA and CDR2 FQGNSA. The chain's CDR3 is CASSLHGGGG.

This clonotype has at least ten counts. CDR3 sequence (DNA): TGTGCCAGTAGTGATTGGGCGGGTCGGGATGAGCAGTTCTTC. It translates to CASSDWAGRDEQFF. This sequence joins TRBV19 and TRBJ2-1; D may be TRBD2 (5 bases). The V gene lost 5 bases and the J gene lost 8 bases, with 16 bases spanning the gap. CDR1 and CDR2 from the germline V gene are LNHDA and SQIVND (reference sequence). The CDR3 has 14 amino acids. The whole variable domain, remainder taken from reference TRBV19 and TRBJ2-1, is DGGITQSPKYLFRKEGQNVTLSCEQNLNHDAMYWYRQDPGQGLRLIYYSQIVNDFQKGDIAEGYSVSREKKESFPLTVTSAQKNPTAFYLCASSDWAGRDEQFFGPGTRLTVL.

This clonotype came up a few times. A much more abundant neighbour one base away suggests this may be a read error. This rearrangement joins TRBV5-6 to TRBJ2-5; D is possibly TRBD1 or TRBD2 (5 bases each). The CDR3 extends over 17 amino acids. V was shortened by 0 bases and J by 3 bases, with 18 bases between the two germline ends. The germline V gene has CDR1 SGHDT and CDR2 YYEEEE. CDR3 sequence reads: CASSLEGPGPRKETQYF. The CDR3 coding sequence is TGTGCCAGCAGCTTGGAGGGACCGGGGCCCCGGAAAGAGACCCAGTACTTC.

This clonotype was observed a handful of times. The chain uses TRBV6-2 or TRBV6-3 and TRBJ2-5; 12 bases are shared with TRBD2. With V trimmed by 5 bases and J by 1 base, 8 bases remained unmatched. The CDR3 is 17 amino acids. CDR1 and CDR2 (germline): MNHEY, SVGEGT. The CDR3 is CASSRPGTSGLQETQYF. The CDR3 nucleotides are TGTGCCAGCAGTCGCCCCGGGACTAGCGGGCTCCAAGAGACCCAGTACTTC.

This clonotype was observed many times. This chain links TRBV6-2 or TRBV6-3 with TRBJ2-7; D ambiguous. Looked up from germline, CDR1 is MNHEY and CDR2 is SVGEGT. The V end lost 6 bases, the J end lost 2 bases, and 17 bases lay between the germline ends. CDR3 length equals 15 residues. The CDR3 nucleotides read TGTGCCAGCAGACTCACTATAGGTGGCGCCTACGAGCAGTACTTC. As protein: CASRLTIGGAYEQYF.

Turning to this clonotype: Its ends do not fully match the called genes, so a read error is possible. The rearrangement joins TRBV11-2 to TRBJ1-4; a weak D match, TRBD1 (6 bases). The CDR3 sequence is 17 residues long. CDR1 SGHAT and CDR2 FQNNGV come from the germline V gene. CDR3 residues: CANSRGRGATTNEKLFF. The CDR3 DNA sequence: TGTGCCAACAGCCGAGGACGGGGGGCGACAACTAATGAAAAACTGTTTTTT.

The chain couples TRBV18 to TRBJ2-3, with D possibly called TRBD1 or TRBD2 (5 bases each). The CDR3 consists of 15 residues. The V and J ends lost 5 bases and 2 bases respectively, with 14 bases between them. The germline V gene has CDR1 KGHSH and CDR2 LQKENI. Written as DNA, the CDR3 is TGTGCCAGCTCAAAGGATTCGGGGCACACAGATACGCAGTATTTT. Translation gives CASSKDSGHTDTQYF.

The CDR3, as DNA: TGTGCCACCAGCAGAGCGGGAGGCCGGGAGACCCAGTACTTC. This translates into CATSRAGGRETQYF. The chain is built from TRBV15 and TRBJ2-5; 7 bases map to TRBD2. The CDR3 spans 14 residues. Germline CDR1 is LNHNV and CDR2 is YYDKDF (reference sequence). The V segment lost 1 base and the J segment 5 bases; nucleotides outside the gene matches: 4.

This clonotype occurred a few times. The chain is built from TRBV3-1 and TRBJ1-1; TRBD1 might be the D (5 bases). V lost 6 bases and J lost 11, with 13 bases in between. Germline-derived CDR1 and CDR2 are LGHDT and YNNKEL (reference sequence). The CDR3 runs to 11 residues. The CDR3 bases are TGTGCCAGCAGGCATCAGGGAGGGGCTTTCTTT. Translation gives CASRHQGGAFF.

As concerns this clonotype: At one boundary the junction diverges from the germline segment, which might be a read error. This chain uses TRBV12-3 or TRBV12-4 with TRBJ2-7; 7 nucleotides align to TRBD1. This CDR3 region has 14 residues. The CDR3 protein is CVSSFVGGEYERYF. Written as DNA, the CDR3 is TGTGTCAGCAGTTTCGTAGGGGGCGAGTACGAGCGGTACTTC.

The chain uses TRBV27 and TRBJ2-5; D not resolved. This CDR3 spans 13 amino acids. V lost 5 bases and J 9 bases, leaving 16 bases between the germline ends. Germline CDR1 MNHEY, CDR2 SMNVEV (reference sequence). CDR3 nucleotide sequence: TGTGCCAGCAGTCCCCGGACCGACCGGGCCCAGTACTTC. Translated, it gives CASSPRTDRAQYF.

The chain recombines TRBV20-1 with TRBJ2-1, with 9 positions matching TRBD1. Trimming at V came to 5 bases and at J to 2 bases, leaving 4 bases not matched to a gene. Germline CDR1 reads DFQATT; CDR2 reads SNEGSKA (reference sequence). The CDR3 totals 14 residues. In DNA, the CDR3 is TGCAGTGCTGTAGGACAGGGGCCCTACAATGAGCAGTTCTTC. Translation gives CSAVGQGPYNEQFF.

This clonotype was seen a few times. V and J are TRBV10-3 and TRBJ2-3; possible D gene TRBD2, 6 bases. V lost 5 bases and J lost 2, with 14 bases in between. Per the germline V gene, CDR1 is ENHRY and CDR2 is SYGVKD. This CDR3 has 15 residues. CDR3 amino acids: CAISYRDSLTDTQYF. The CDR3 DNA reads as TGTGCCATCAGTTACCGGGACTCTCTCACAGATACGCAGTATTTT.

V usage is TRBV19 and J usage is TRBJ1-5; D might be TRBD1 (6 bases). From germline, CDR1 is LNHDA and CDR2 SQIVND (reference sequence). Trimming removed 1 base from V and 5 bases from J, with 9 bases in between. The CDR3 spans 14 residues. CDR3 protein: CASSIVQGHQPQHF. For the CDR3, the DNA is TGTGCCAGTAGTATAGTACAGGGACATCAGCCCCAGCATTTT. Based on the CDR3 plus reference TRBV19 and TRBJ1-5, the full variable domain is DGGITQSPKYLFRKEGQNVTLSCEQNLNHDAMYWYRQDPGQGLRLIYYSQIVNDFQKGDIAEGYSVSREKKESFPLTVTSAQKNPTAFYLCASSIVQGHQPQHFGDGTRLSIL.

The table lists this clonotype with many counts. The V call is TRBV10-3, the J call TRBJ1-6; unclear D gene. V shed 0 bases and J shed 7 bases, with 7 bases lying between them. This CDR3 region has 14 residues. Germline CDR1 reads ENHRY; CDR2 reads SYGVKD. The CDR3 protein is CAISESSGNSPLHF. CDR3 in DNA: TGTGCCATCAGTGAGTCGTCAGGAAATTCACCCCTCCACTTT.

This clonotype was detected only a few times. This clone may be a read error of a much larger clone one base away. The chain has TRBV11-2 and TRBJ1-5, with no clear D. The CDR3 totals 13 residues. Germline lookup yields CDR1 SGHAT and CDR2 FQNNGV. CDR3 coding DNA: TGTGCCAGCAGCTTTTCCAGCAATCGGCCCCAGCATTTT. The encoded protein is CASSFSSNRPQHF.

A note on this clonotype: Compared with germline, one end of the junction differs, possibly owing to a read error. The chain links TRBV4-1 to TRBJ1-4, with D possibly matching TRBD1 (6 bases). The CDR3 length is 15 residues. Germline assignment: CDR1 MGHRA and CDR2 YSYEKL. The CDR3 here is CASSGTTGPYEKLFF. The DNA for the CDR3 is TGTGCCAGCAGCGGAACGACAGGCCCCTATGAAAAACTGTTTTTT.

The V call is TRBV7-6, the J call TRBJ2-5, with 8 bases that match TRBD2. The CDR3 runs to 14 residues. Per germline, CDR1 SGHVS and CDR2 FNYEAQ. V lost 4 bases and J lost 7; bases outside the gene matches: 8. The CDR3 sequence is CASSSTSGLGTQYF. The CDR3 DNA sequence: TGTGCCAGCAGCTCTACTAGCGGCCTAGGGACCCAGTACTTC.

This clonotype showed up just once. The chain recombines TRBV5-1 with TRBJ1-4, with D hard to call. Germline V gene lookup returns CDR1 SGHRS and CDR2 YFSETQ. V shed 0 bases and J shed 7 bases, with 13 bases lying between them. This CDR3 region has 15 residues. The CDR3 loop reads CASSLALAGSEKLFF. DNA of the CDR3: TGCGCCAGCAGCTTGGCACTAGCGGGGAGTGAAAAACTGTTTTTT.

This clonotype was counted at least ten times. The chain couples TRBV6-2 or TRBV6-3 to TRBJ2-3, with D perhaps being TRBD1 or TRBD2 (5 bases each). The CDR3 loop spans 15 amino acids. Trimming removed 7 bases at V and 3 bases at J, with 17 bases between. Germline CDR1 is MNHEY and CDR2 is SVGEGT. The CDR3 region has the DNA TGTGCCAGCACCCTCGGGGACGGACGGACAGATACGCAGTATTTT. Residues: CASTLGDGRTDTQYF.